This entry is about one T cell receptor beta chain. This sample was included in a study of control samples from healthy donors and cancer patients. Sequenced by immunoSEQ multiplex PCR; TCRdb stores in-frame clones only, minus some. The data contain 90,000 to 150,000 clones, around 89% of them singletons. The CDR3 length is 14 residues. Germline V gene sequence: CDR1 SGHRS, CDR2 YFSETQ. V lost 6 bases and J lost 2, with 14 bases in between. Sequenced sample: blood. The sequence was obtained from a man in his forties or fifties in good health. J is TRBJ1-2 and V is TRBV5-1; the D is unclear. The CDR3 DNA reads as TGCGCCAGCAAAACAGATGCGGCAAACTATGGCTACACCTTC. This translates into CASKTDAANYGYTF. The full variable domain, rest sourced from reference TRBV5-1 and TRBJ1-2, is KAGVTQTPRYLIKTRGQQVTLSCSPISGHRSVSWYQQTPGQGLQFLFEYFSETQRNKGNFPGRFSGRQFSNSRSEMNVSTLELGDSALYLCASKTDAANYGYTFGSGTRLTVV.